The present TCR beta chain was sequenced within a study of graft-versus-host responses after intestinal transplantation. Study-wide context: Every recipient underwent anti-thymocyte globulin induction, then tacrolimus and steroids for two to three years. Study conclusions and caveats: Some GvH clones were seen earlier in gut or blood, suggesting intestinal origin.

Sequenced by immunoSEQ multiplex PCR; TCRdb stores in-frame clones only, minus some. The repertoire consists of roughly 97,000 clones, with about nine tenths occurring once and the leading ten covering over 0.15%. Regarding this clone: Its target is not known.

Germline V CDR1 and CDR2: MDHEN, SYDVKM. The CDR3 spans 16 residues. V lost 7 bases, J lost 4 bases, and 13 bases stayed unmatched. The rearrangement links TRBV28 to TRBJ2-1; 7 positions match TRBD2. The source material was unstimulated CD4+ T cells sorted from spleen or lymph node cells, sampled before transplant. This sequence originates from a human donor who was the organ donor for an intestinal transplant. Here the CDR3 DNA reads TGTGCCAGCATCACACTAAAGCGGGGTGGTTACAATGAGCAGTTCTTC. Its translation is CASITLKRGGYNEQFF. The whole variable domain, remainder taken from reference TRBV28 and TRBJ2-1, is DVKVTQSSRYLVKRTGEKVFLECVQDMDHENMFWYRQDPGLGLRLIYFSYDVKMKEKGDIPEGYSVSREKKERFSLILESASTNQTSMYLCASITLKRGGYNEQFFGPGTRLTVL.